This TCR beta chain originates from a study of T cells after yellow fever vaccination. TCRdb independently ran MiXCR on the 5' RACE reads; one entry per CDR3 protein. The table records a few hundred thousand distinct CDR3 sequences, roughly 8.6% of them present only once. Trimming cost V 4 bases and J 6 bases; bases outside gene matches: 6. Germline CDR1 reads SGDLS; CDR2 reads YYNGEE. CDR3 length: 15 amino acids. The chain employs TRBV9 and TRBJ2-1; 11 nucleotides match TRBD1. This receptor was obtained from a man between 18 and 35 years old who received the YFV17D yellow fever vaccine. Source: PBMCs, taken roughly 45 days after the first yellow fever vaccination. The CDR3, as DNA: TGTGCCAGCAGCTCCAGGACAGGGGGCTTCAATGAGCAGTTCTTC. Its protein is CASSSRTGGFNEQFF.